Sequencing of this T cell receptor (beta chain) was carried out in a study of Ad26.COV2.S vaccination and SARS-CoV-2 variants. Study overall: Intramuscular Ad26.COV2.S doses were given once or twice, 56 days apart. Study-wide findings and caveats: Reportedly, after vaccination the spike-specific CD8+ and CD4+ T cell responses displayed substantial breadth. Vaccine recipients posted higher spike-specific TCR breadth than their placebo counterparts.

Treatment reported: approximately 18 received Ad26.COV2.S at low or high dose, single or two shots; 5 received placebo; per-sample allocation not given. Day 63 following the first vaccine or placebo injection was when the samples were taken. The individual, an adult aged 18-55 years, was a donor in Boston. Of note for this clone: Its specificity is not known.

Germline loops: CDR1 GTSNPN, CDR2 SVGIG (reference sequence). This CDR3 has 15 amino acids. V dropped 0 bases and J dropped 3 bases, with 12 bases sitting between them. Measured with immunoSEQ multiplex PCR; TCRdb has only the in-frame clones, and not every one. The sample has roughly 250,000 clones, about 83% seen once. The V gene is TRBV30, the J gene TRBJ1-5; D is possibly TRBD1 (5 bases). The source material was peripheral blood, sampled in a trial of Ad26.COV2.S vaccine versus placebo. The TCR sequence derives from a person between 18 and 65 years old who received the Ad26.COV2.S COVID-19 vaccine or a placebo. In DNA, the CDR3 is TGTGCCTGGAGTGTAGGGTTAGGGGACAATCAGCCCCAGCATTTT. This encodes CAWSVGLGDNQPQHF.